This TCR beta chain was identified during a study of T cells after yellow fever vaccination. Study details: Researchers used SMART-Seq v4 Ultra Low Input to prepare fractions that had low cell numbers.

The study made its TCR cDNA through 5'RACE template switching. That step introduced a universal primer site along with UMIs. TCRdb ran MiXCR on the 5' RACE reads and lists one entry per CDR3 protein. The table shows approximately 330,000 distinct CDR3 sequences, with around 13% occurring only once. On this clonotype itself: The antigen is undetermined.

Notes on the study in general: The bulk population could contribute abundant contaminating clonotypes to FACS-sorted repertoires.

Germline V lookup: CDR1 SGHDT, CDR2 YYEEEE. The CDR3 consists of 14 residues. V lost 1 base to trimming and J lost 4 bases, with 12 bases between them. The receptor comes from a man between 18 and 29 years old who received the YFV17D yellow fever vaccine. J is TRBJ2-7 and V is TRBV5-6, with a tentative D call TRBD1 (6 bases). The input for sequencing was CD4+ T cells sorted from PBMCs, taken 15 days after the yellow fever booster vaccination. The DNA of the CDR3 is TGTGCCAGCAGCTTGCGTGCAGGGACATACGAGCAGTACTTC. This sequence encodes CASSLRAGTYEQYF. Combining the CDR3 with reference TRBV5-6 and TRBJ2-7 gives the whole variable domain DAGVTQSPTHLIKTRGQQVTLRCSPKSGHDTVSWYQQALGQGPQFIFQYYEEEERQRGNFPDRFSGHQFPNYSSELNVNALLLGDSALYLCASSLRAGTYEQYFGPGTRLTVT.